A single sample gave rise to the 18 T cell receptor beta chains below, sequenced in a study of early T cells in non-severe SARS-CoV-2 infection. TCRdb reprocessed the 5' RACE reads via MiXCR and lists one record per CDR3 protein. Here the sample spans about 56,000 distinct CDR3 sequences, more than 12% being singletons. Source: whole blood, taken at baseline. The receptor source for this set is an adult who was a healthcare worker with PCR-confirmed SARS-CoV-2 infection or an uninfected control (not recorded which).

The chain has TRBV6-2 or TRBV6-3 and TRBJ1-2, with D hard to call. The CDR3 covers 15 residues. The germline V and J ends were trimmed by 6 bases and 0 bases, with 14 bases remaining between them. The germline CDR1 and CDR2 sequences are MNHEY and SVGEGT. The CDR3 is CASRKDLVTNYGYTF. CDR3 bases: TGTGCCAGCAGAAAAGATCTCGTGACTAACTATGGCTACACCTTC.

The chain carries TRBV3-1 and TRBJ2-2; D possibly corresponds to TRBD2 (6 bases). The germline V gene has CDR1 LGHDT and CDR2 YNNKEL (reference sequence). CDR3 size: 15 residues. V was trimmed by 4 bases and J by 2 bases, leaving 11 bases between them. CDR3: CASSPVGTNTGELFF. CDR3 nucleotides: TGTGCCAGCAGCCCTGTTGGGACTAACACCGGGGAGCTGTTTTTT. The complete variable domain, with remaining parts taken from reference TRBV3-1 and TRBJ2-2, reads DTAVSQTPKYLVTQMGNDKSIKCEQNLGHDTMYWYKQDSKKFLKIMFSYNNKELIINETVPNRFSPKSPDKAHLNLHINSLELGDSAVYFCASSPVGTNTGELFFGEGSRLTVL.

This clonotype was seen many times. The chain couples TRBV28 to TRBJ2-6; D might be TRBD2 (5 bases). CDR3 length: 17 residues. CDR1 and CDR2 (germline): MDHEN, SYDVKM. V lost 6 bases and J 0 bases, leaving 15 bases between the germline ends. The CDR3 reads CASRRASEDSGANVLTF. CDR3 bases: TGTGCCAGCAGACGTGCCTCGGAGGACTCTGGGGCCAACGTCCTGACTTTC.

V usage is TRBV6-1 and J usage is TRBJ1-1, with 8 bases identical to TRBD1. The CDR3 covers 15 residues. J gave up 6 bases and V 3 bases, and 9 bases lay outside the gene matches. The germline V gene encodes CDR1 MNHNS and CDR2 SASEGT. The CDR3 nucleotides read TGTGCCAGCAGTGAGGAACAGGGGGTATGGTCTGAAGCTTTCTTT. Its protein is CASSEEQGVWSEAFF.

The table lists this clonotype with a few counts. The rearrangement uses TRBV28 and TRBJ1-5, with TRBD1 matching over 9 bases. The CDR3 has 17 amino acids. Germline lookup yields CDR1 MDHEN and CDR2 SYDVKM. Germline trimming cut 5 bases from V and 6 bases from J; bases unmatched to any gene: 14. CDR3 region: CASSPIRGTGFSQPQHF. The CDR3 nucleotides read TGTGCCAGCAGTCCTATTAGGGGGACAGGGTTCTCTCAGCCCCAGCATTTT. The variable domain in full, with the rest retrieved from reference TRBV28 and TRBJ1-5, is DVKVTQSSRYLVKRTGEKVFLECVQDMDHENMFWYRQDPGLGLRLIYFSYDVKMKEKGDIPEGYSVSREKKERFSLILESASTNQTSMYLCASSPIRGTGFSQPQHFGDGTRLSIL.

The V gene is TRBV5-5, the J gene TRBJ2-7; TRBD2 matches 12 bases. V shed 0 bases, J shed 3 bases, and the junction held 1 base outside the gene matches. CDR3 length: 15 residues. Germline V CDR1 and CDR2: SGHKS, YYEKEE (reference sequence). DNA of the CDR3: TGTGCCAGCAGCTTGGGACTAGCGGGGGTCTACGAGCAGTACTTC. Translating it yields CASSLGLAGVYEQYF.

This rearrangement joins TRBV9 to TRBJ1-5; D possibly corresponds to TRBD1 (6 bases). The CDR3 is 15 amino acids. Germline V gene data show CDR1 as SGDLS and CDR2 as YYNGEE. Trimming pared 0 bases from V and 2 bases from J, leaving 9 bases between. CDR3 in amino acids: CASSVDSGGNQPQHF. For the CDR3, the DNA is TGTGCCAGCAGCGTAGATTCAGGGGGCAATCAGCCCCAGCATTTT.

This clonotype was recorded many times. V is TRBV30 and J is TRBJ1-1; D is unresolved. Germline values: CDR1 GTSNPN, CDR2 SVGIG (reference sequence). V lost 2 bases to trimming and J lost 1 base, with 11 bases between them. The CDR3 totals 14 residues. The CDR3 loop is CAWSIYSSNTEAFF. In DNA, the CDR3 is TGTGCCTGGAGTATATACAGCTCGAACACTGAAGCTTTCTTT.

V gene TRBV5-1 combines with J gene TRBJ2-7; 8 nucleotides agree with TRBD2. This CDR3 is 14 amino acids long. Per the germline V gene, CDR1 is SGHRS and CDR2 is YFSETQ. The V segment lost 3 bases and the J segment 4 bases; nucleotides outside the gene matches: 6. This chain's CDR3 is CASSWASGLYEQYF. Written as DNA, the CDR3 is TGCGCCAGCAGCTGGGCTAGCGGGCTTTACGAGCAGTACTTC.

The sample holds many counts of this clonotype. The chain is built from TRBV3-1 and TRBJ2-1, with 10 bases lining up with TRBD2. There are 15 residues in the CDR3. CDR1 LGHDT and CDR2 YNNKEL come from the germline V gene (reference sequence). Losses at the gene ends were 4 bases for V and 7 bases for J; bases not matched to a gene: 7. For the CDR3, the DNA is TGTGCCAGCAGCCCCTGGACTAGCGGCAGGAATGAGCAGTTCTTC. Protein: CASSPWTSGRNEQFF.

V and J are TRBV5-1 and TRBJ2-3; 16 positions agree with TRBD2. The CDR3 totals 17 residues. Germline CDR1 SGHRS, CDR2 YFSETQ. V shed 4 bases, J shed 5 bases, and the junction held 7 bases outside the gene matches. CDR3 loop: CASSPGTSGGAEDTQYF. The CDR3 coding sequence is TGCGCCAGCAGCCCAGGGACTAGCGGGGGGGCTGAAGATACGCAGTATTTT.

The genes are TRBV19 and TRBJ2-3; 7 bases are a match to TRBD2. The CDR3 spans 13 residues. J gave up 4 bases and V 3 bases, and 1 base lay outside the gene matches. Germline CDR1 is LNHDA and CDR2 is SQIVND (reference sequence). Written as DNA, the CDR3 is TGTGCCAGTAGTATCCGGGAGGCAGATACGCAGTATTTT. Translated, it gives CASSIREADTQYF.

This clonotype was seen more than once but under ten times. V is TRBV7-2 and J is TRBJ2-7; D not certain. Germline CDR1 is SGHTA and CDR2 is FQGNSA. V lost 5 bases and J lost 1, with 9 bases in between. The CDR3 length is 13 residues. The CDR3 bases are TGTGCCAGCAGCACACCAAGTTCCTACGAGCAGTACTTC. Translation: CASSTPSSYEQYF.

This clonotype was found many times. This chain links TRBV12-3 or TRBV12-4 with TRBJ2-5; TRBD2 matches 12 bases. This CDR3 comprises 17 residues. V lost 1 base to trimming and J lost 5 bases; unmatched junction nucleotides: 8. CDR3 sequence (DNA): TGTGCCAGCAGTTTAGTTGGACTAGCGGGAAAGTCGGAGACCCAGTACTTC. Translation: CASSLVGLAGKSETQYF.

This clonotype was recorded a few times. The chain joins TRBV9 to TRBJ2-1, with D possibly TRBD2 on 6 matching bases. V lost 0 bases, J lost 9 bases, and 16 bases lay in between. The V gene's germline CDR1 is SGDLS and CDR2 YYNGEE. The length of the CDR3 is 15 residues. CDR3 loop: CASSVGSWGDREQFF. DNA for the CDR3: TGTGCCAGCAGCGTAGGATCCTGGGGGGATCGTGAGCAGTTCTTC.

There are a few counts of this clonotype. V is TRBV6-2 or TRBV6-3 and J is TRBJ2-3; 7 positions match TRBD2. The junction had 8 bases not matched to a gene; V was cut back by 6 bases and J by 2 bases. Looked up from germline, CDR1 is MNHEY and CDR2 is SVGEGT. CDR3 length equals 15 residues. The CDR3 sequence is CASRPLAAPTDTQYF. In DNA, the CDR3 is TGTGCCAGCAGGCCCCTAGCGGCCCCCACAGATACGCAGTATTTT.

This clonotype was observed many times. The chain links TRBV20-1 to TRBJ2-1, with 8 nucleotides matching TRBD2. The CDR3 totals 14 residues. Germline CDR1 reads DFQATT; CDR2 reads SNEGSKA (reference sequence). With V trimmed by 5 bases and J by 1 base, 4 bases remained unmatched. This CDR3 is CSALAGRSYNEQFF. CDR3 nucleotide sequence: TGCAGTGCTTTAGCGGGGAGATCCTACAATGAGCAGTTCTTC.

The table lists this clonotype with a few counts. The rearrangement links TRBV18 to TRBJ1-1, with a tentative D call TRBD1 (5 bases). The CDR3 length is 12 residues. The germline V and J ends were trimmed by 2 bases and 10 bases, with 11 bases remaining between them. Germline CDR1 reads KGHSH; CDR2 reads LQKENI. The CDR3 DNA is TGTGCCAGCTCACCAATAGGGCAGGGAGCTTTCTTT. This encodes CASSPIGQGAFF.